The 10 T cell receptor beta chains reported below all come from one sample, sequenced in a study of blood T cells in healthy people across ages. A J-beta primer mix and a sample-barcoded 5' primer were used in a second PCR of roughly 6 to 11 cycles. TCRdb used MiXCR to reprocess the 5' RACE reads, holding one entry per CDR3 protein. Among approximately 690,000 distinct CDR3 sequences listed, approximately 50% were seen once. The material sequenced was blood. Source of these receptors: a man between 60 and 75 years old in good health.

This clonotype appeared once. The CDR3 region is CASSRVRAQGGYEQYF. The CDR3 nucleotides read TGTGCCAGCAGTCGAGTCCGCGCTCAGGGAGGGTACGAGCAGTACTTC. This chain connects TRBV7-9 to TRBJ2-5; 7 bases map to TRBD2. The tail of the sequence fits TRBJ2-7 better, so the J call may be wrong. The CDR3 has 16 amino acids. CDR1 SEHNR and CDR2 FQNEAQ come from the germline V gene (reference sequence).

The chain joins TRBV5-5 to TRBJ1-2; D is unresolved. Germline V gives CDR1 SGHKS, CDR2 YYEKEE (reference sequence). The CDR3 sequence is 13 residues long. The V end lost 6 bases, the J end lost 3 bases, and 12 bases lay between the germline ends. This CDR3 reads CASNTLGDYGYTF. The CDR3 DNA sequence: TGTGCCAGCAACACCCTGGGAGACTATGGCTACACCTTC.

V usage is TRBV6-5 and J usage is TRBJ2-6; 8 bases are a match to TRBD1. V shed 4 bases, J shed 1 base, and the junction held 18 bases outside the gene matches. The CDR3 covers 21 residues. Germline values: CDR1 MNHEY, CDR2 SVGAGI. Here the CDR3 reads CASSSDHGQGARGSGANVLTF. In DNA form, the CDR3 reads TGTGCCAGCAGTTCTGATCACGGGCAGGGGGCGCGCGGTTCTGGGGCCAACGTCCTGACTTTC.

Here the CDR3 reads CASSDAGGSHSYEQYF. CDR3 nucleotide sequence: TGTGCCAGCAGTGACGCAGGAGGCAGCCACTCCTACGAGCAGTACTTC. The V call is TRBV25-1, the J call TRBJ2-7, with a tentative D call TRBD2 (5 bases). Germline values: CDR1 MGHDK, CDR2 SYGVNS. Trimming stripped 3 bases from V and 0 bases from J, with 15 bases between. CDR3 size: 16 residues.

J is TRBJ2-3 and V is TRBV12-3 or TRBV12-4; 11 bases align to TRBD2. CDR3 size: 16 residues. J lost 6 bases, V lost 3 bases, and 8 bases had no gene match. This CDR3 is CASSFALAGGPDTQYF. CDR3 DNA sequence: TGTGCCAGCAGTTTTGCTCTAGCGGGGGGCCCTGATACGCAGTATTTT.

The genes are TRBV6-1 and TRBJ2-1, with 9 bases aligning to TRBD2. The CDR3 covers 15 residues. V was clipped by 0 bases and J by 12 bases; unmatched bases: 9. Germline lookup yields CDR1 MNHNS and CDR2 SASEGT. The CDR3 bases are TGTGCCAGCAGTGAAGCATGGCGGGGGGGCGTCGTGCAGTTCTTC. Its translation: CASSEAWRGGVVQFF.

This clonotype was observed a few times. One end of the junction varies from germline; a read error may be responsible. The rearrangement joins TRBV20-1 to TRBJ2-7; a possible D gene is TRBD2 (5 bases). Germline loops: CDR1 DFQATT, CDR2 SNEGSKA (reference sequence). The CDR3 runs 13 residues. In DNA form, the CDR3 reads TGCAGTGCCAGAGGGCTAGCCCTCTACGAGCAGTACTTC. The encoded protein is CSARGLALYEQYF.

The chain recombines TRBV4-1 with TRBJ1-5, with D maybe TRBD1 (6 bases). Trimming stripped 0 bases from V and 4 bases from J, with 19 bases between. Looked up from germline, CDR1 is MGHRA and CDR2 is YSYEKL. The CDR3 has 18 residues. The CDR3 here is CASSQDNRNREGNQPQHF. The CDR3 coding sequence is TGCGCCAGCAGCCAAGATAACCGGAACAGGGAGGGGAATCAGCCCCAGCATTTT.

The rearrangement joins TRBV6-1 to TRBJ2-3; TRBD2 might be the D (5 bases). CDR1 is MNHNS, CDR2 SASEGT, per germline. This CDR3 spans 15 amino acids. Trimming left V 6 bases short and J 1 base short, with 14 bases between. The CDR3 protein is CASRDWYFGTDTQYF. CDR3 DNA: TGTGCCAGCAGGGACTGGTACTTTGGCACAGATACGCAGTATTTT.

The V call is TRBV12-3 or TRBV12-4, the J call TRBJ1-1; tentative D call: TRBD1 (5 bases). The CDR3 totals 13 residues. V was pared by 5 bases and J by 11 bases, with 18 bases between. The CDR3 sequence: CASSVTGTLRAFF. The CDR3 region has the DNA TGTGCCAGCAGTGTCACCGGGACGTTAAGGGCTTTCTTT.